A selection of T cell receptor beta chains follows, all from one sample in a study of blood T cell repertoires in COVID-19. Here immunoSEQ multiplex PCR was the method, and the copy in TCRdb shows in-frame clones only, minus some. The top ten hold approximately 3.4% of the sample, which has about 57,000 clones, roughly 78% seen once. Sequencing was carried out using peripheral blood. The receptors were sampled from a man aged 55-75 years with acute or convalescent COVID-19. Both conserved end residues are part of each CDR3. The D gene is left open where the match is weak. Some rows mark clone size as missing; the rest say once, few, many or name a class of expanded clone.

v_call	j_call	clone_size	d_call	cdr3_aa	cdr3_nt
TRBV3-1/TRBV3-2	TRBJ2-3	few	-	CASSQAGVNTDTQYF	TGTGCCAGCAGCCAAGCGGGAGTGAATACAGATACGCAGTATTTT
TRBV7-8	TRBJ2-5	-	-	CASSLKEAEFQETQYF	TGTGCCAGCAGCTTAAAGGAAGCGGAGTTCCAAGAGACCCAGTACTTC
TRBV2	TRBJ1-5	once	-	CASIWDKGSNQPQHF	TGTGCCAGCATCTGGGATAAGGGGAGCAATCAGCCCCAGCATTTT
TRBV7-7	TRBJ1-3	-	-	CASSLTATSGNTIYF	TGTGCCAGCAGCTTAACTGCGACTTCTGGAAACACCATATATTTT
TRBV27	TRBJ2-7	once	-	CASSFEVPPPYEQYF	TGTGCCAGCAGTTTTGAGGTTCCCCCCCCCTACGAGCAGTACTTC
TRBV6-5	TRBJ1-4	-	TRBD1	CASSYLDRDEKLFF	TGTGCCAGCAGTTACCTCGACAGGGACGAAAAACTGTTTTTT
TRBV27	TRBJ1-1	-	-	CASSLQGQGAFF	TGTGCCAGCAGTCTACAGGGTCAGGGAGCTTTCTTT
TRBV5-1	TRBJ2-7	-	TRBD1	CASSGDRSDYEQYF	TGCGCCAGCAGCGGGGACAGGTCAGACTACGAGCAGTACTTC
TRBV6-5	TRBJ1-2	-	TRBD1	CASRRQGESYGYTF	TGTGCCAGCAGGCGGCAGGGGGAGAGCTATGGCTACACCTTC
TRBV28	TRBJ1-4	-	-	CASSPQGRREKLFF	TGTGCCAGCAGTCCGCAGGGTCGTCGGGAAAAACTGTTTTTT
TRBV7-2	TRBJ2-3	once	-	CASSKGGTDTDTQYF	TGTGCCAGCAGCAAAGGGGGGACAGACACAGATACGCAGTATTTT
TRBV27	TRBJ2-1	-	-	CASSFISGDEQFF	TGTGCCAGCAGCTTTATCTCGGGGGATGAGCAGTTCTTC
TRBV15	TRBJ2-7	-	-	CATRPDTAAEQYF	TGTGCCACCAGACCGGACACCGCCGCCGAGCAGTACTTC
TRBV6-2/TRBV6-3	TRBJ2-7	-	TRBD2	CASSYTTSRPYEQYF	TGTGCCAGCAGTTATACGACTAGCCGCCCCTACGAGCAGTACTTC
TRBV4-2	TRBJ2-3	-	TRBD1	CASSQGNTGGSDTQYF	TGTGCCAGCAGCCAAGGGAACACAGGGGGCAGCGATACGCAGTATTTT
TRBV6-2/TRBV6-3	TRBJ2-4	once	TRBD2	CASSYHPQREGQGTKNIQYF	TGTGCCAGCAGTTATCATCCCCAGCGGGAGGGCCAAGGAACCAAAAACATTCAGTACTTC